A single sample gave rise to the 10 T cell receptor beta chains below, sequenced in a study of T cell repertoires in aging, cancer and after chemotherapy (dated by TCRdb to about 2019). Instead of sorted cells or RNA, genomic DNA extracted from peripheral blood served as the source for amplifying TCR beta rearrangements. Instrument used: Illumina MiSeq. Using a mixed TRB-A/B primer pool, multiplex touch-down PCR amplified rearranged TRB sequences covering the V, D and J segments. Starting from the raw public reads, TCRdb applied fastp trimming at Q25, assembled clones with MiXCR and retained in-frame beta chains. Duplicate CDR3 protein sequences are folded into a single record with the most common DNA and genes. The sample profile shows around 13,000 distinct CDR3 sequences; about 20% of them were found once. Of the sample, less than 7.5% is held by the ten largest clones. The material sequenced was blood. The receptor set was obtained from a human donor in good health.

This clonotype was picked up one time. The rearrangement links TRBV19 to TRBJ2-1, with 9 bases lining up with TRBD2. Germline V lookup: CDR1 LNHDA, CDR2 SQIVND (reference sequence). The CDR3 has 16 amino acids. V was pared by 4 bases and J by 6 bases, with 10 bases of the junction left unmatched. The CDR3: CASSTLGGGASNEQFF. CDR3 coding DNA: TGTGCCAGTAGTACCCTCGGCGGGGGGGCAAGCAATGAGCAGTTCTTC.

The chain links TRBV27 to TRBJ2-3, with TRBD2 matching 8 bases. CDR1 is MNHEY, CDR2 SMNVEV, per germline (reference sequence). CDR3 length equals 14 residues. Here the CDR3 DNA reads TGTGCGACCGCTAGCGGGTACATCACAGATACGCAGTATTTT. Translation gives CATASGYITDTQYF.

V is TRBV12-3 or TRBV12-4 and J is TRBJ2-7; unclear D gene. CDR3 size: 15 residues. V lost 5 bases and J 0 bases, leaving 14 bases between the germline ends. The CDR3 loop reads CASSEERRSSYEQYF. CDR3 coding DNA: TGTGCCAGCAGTGAGGAGAGAAGGAGCTCCTACGAGCAGTACTTC.

This clonotype has a handful of counts. V is TRBV5-6 and J is TRBJ2-7, with D tentatively TRBD2 (6 bases). V gave up 0 bases and J gave up 9 bases, with 16 bases separating them. Germline V CDR1 and CDR2: SGHDT, YYEEEE. The length of the CDR3 is 14 residues. CDR3 loop: CASSLEWAPGVQYF. In nucleotides, the CDR3 is TGTGCCAGCAGCTTGGAGTGGGCCCCGGGGGTGCAGTACTTC.

To note about this clonotype: Since a much larger clone is just one base distant, this may be a read error. The chain recombines TRBV7-9 with TRBJ2-1; a weak D match, TRBD2 (6 bases). The V end lost 7 bases, the J end lost 2 bases, and 15 bases lay between the germline ends. CDR1 and CDR2 from the germline V gene are SEHNR and FQNEAQ (reference sequence). This CDR3 has 15 residues. This CDR3 is CASNPLPGAYNEQFF. In DNA form, the CDR3 reads TGTGCCAGCAACCCCCTGCCGGGGGCCTACAATGAGCAGTTCTTC.

The chain employs TRBV5-1 and TRBJ2-2, with 9 bases matching TRBD2. Germline V gene lookup returns CDR1 SGHRS and CDR2 YFSETQ. The ends lost 0 bases at V and 2 bases at J; junction bases unmatched: 5. This CDR3 has 17 amino acids. The CDR3 region is CASSLGVLAGNTGELFF. CDR3 nucleotide sequence: TGCGCCAGCAGCTTGGGTGTCCTAGCGGGAAACACCGGGGAGCTGTTTTTT.

The V gene is TRBV15, the J gene TRBJ2-1; perhaps TRBD2 as D (5 bases). This CDR3 region has 14 residues. Germline loops: CDR1 LNHNV, CDR2 YYDKDF (reference sequence). The germline V and J ends were trimmed by 3 bases and 6 bases, with 12 bases remaining between them. CDR3 sequence (DNA): TGTGCCACCAGCAGGGATACTAGAGGCAATGAGCAGTTCTTC. This gives the protein CATSRDTRGNEQFF.

Of note for this clonotype: A much more abundant neighbour one base away suggests this may be a read error. The V gene is TRBV6-5, the J gene TRBJ2-7, with D maybe TRBD2 (6 bases). CDR3 size: 15 residues. V dropped 2 bases and J dropped 0 bases, with 11 bases sitting between them. Germline V lookup: CDR1 MNHEY, CDR2 SVGAGI. As DNA, the CDR3 is TGTGCCAGCAGTTACGCGGAGGGAGGCTCCTACGAGCAGTACTTC. It encodes CASSYAEGGSYEQYF.

V gene TRBV5-6 combines with J gene TRBJ1-5; possibly TRBD1 for D (6 bases). CDR1 is SGHDT, CDR2 YYEEEE, per germline. Trimming cost V 4 bases and J 0 bases, with 11 bases left between them. The CDR3 has 15 residues. Here the CDR3 DNA reads TGTGCCAGCAGCACGGGACACCATAGCAATCAGCCCCAGCATTTT. This sequence encodes CASSTGHHSNQPQHF.

The rearrangement uses TRBV5-1 and TRBJ2-1, with 10 bases identical to TRBD2. Per germline, CDR1 SGHRS and CDR2 YFSETQ. Trimming took 4 bases from V and 0 from J; bases not matched to a gene: 7. The CDR3 has 17 residues. CDR3 sequence: CASSPLAGESSYNEQFF. In DNA, the CDR3 is TGCGCCAGCAGCCCCCTAGCGGGGGAGAGCTCCTACAATGAGCAGTTCTTC.